This TCR beta chain was captured by sequencing in a study of T-cell reconstitution after alpha-beta-depleted transplantation in children. Points from the study as a whole: A year post-transplant, T-cell counts and diversity derived mostly from newly produced T cells. For some patients, TCRbeta diversity was high at day 60 because of recipient T cells and thymic progenitors that survived.

The germline V gene encodes CDR1 SGHRS and CDR2 YFSETQ. The germline V and J ends were trimmed by 0 bases and 2 bases, with 12 bases remaining between them. CDR3 length equals 16 residues. A TCRbeta library incorporating unique molecular identifiers was prepared. TCRdb fed the PCR reads into MiXCR, producing one record per CDR3 protein. This sample yields about 1,000,000 distinct CDR3 sequences, of which roughly 29% are seen a single time; over 25% belongs to the top ten. Remarks on this clonotype: Its target is unknown.

This receptor was obtained from a boy less than two years old who had a stem cell transplant for SCID, so the T cells may come from the graft donor. V usage is TRBV5-1 and J usage is TRBJ1-5, with D tentatively TRBD1 (5 bases). The sequenced sample was PBMCs, mostly from graft donor cells, obtained 360 days after TCRalphabeta/CD19-depleted stem cell transplant. CDR3 sequence reads: CASSLGPRARNQPQHF. In nucleotides, the CDR3 is TGCGCCAGCAGCTTGGGGCCCAGGGCGCGCAATCAGCCCCAGCATTTT.